The 2 T cell receptor beta chains in this list originate from one sample, sequenced in a study of T cells in Graves' hyperthyroidism and ophthalmopathy. TCR beta CDR3 region amplification was performed from RNA transcripts. The primer set for the first-round RT-PCR of the TCR CDR3 was HTBI. TCRdb recomputed calls from the multiplex PCR reads with MiXCR, one row per CDR3 protein. The sample holds around 400,000 distinct CDR3 sequences, approximately 14% seen once. Sequenced material: blood. All receptors derive from a woman between 18 and 30 years old with Graves' hyperthyroidism that later progressed to Graves' ophthalmopathy.

This clonotype has ten or more counts. The chain uses TRBV18 and TRBJ2-1; a weak D match, TRBD1 (5 bases). V lost 3 bases and J 7 bases, leaving 16 bases between the germline ends. From germline, CDR1 is KGHSH and CDR2 LQKENI. This CDR3 comprises 15 residues. In DNA form, the CDR3 reads TGTGCCAGCTCACCCTCGAGAATACAGGATAATGAGCAGTTCTTC. Protein product: CASSPSRIQDNEQFF.

Many counts were recorded for this clonotype. The rearrangement uses TRBV2 and TRBJ2-2, with 9 bases lining up with TRBD2. The CDR3 contains 14 residues. Germline V gene data show CDR1 as SNHLY and CDR2 as FYNNEI. J lost 6 bases, V lost 4 bases, and 3 bases had no gene match. The CDR3 region is CASSVRTSAGELFF. The CDR3 DNA follows: TGTGCCAGCAGTGTGCGGACTAGCGCCGGGGAGCTGTTTTTT.